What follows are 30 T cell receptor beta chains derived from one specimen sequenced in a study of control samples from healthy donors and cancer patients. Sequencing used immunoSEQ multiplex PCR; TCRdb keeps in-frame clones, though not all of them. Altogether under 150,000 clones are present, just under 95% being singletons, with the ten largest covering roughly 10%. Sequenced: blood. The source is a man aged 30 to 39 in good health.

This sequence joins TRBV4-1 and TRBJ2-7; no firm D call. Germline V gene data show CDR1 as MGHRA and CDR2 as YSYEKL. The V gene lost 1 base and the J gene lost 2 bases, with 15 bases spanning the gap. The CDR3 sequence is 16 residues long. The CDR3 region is CASSQVFKMKPYEQYF. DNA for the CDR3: TGCGCCAGCAGCCAAGTTTTTAAAATGAAACCCTACGAGCAGTACTTC.

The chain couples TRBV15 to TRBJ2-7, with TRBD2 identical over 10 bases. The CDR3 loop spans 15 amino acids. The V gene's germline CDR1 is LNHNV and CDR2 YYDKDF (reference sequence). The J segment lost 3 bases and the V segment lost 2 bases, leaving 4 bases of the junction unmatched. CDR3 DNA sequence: TGTGCCACCAGCAGATGGACTAGCGGAGGCTACGAGCAGTACTTC. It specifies CATSRWTSGGYEQYF.

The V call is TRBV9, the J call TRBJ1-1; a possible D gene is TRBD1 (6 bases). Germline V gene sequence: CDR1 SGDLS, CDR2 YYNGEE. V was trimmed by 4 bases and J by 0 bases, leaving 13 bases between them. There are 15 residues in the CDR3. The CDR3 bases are TGTGCCAGCAGCAGACAGGTCCTCATGAACACTGAAGCTTTCTTT. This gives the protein CASSRQVLMNTEAFF.

The CDR3 loop is CASSEQSSGNTIYF. The CDR3 nucleotides are TGTGCCAGCAGTGAACAGAGCTCTGGAAACACCATATATTTT. The chain carries TRBV28 and TRBJ1-3; D ambiguous. This CDR3 has 14 amino acids. The V and J ends lost 5 bases and 0 bases respectively, with 8 bases between them. Germline V gene lookup returns CDR1 MDHEN and CDR2 SYDVKM.

CDR3 nucleotides: TGTGCCAGCTCCCTAGCTAGCGGGAGTATGGACGAGCAGTACTTC. Translating it yields CASSLASGSMDEQYF. The chain uses TRBV18 and TRBJ2-7, with TRBD2 identical over 10 bases. The germline V gene encodes CDR1 KGHSH and CDR2 LQKENI. V dropped 6 bases and J dropped 5; count of bases not matched to a gene: 10. This CDR3 region has 15 residues.

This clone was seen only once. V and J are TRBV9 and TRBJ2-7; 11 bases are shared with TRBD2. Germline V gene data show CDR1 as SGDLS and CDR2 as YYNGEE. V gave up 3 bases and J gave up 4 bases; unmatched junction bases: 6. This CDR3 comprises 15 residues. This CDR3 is CASSEGGTSGYEQYF. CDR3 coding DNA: TGTGCCAGCAGCGAGGGAGGGACTAGCGGATACGAGCAGTACTTC.

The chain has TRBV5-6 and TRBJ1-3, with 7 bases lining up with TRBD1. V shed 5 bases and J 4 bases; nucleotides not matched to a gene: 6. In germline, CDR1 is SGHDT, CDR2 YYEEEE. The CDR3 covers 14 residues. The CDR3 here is CASRFRDRGNTIYF. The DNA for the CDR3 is TGTGCCAGCAGGTTCCGGGACAGAGGAAACACCATATATTTT.

The CDR3 here is CAQRPKRQETQYF. For the CDR3, the DNA is TGTGCCCAACGGCCTAAAAGACAAGAGACCCAGTACTTC. V gene TRBV30 combines with J gene TRBJ2-5; no definite D call. This CDR3 has 13 residues. Trimming shortened V by 8 bases and J by 2 bases, and 15 bases separated the two germline ends. In germline, CDR1 is GTSNPN, CDR2 SVGIG (reference sequence).

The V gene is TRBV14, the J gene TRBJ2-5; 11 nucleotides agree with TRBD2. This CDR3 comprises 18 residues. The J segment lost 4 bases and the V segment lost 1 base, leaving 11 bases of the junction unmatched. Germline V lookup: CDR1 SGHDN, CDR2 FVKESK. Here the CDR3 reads CASSQGLAGGVERETQYF. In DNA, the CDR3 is TGTGCCAGCAGCCAAGGGCTAGCGGGAGGAGTAGAGCGAGAGACCCAGTACTTC.

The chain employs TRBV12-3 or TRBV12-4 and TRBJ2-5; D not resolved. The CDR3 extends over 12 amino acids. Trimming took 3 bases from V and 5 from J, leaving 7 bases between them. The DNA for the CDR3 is TGTGCCAGCAGTTTCGTAGGGGAGACCCAGTACTTC. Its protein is CASSFVGETQYF.

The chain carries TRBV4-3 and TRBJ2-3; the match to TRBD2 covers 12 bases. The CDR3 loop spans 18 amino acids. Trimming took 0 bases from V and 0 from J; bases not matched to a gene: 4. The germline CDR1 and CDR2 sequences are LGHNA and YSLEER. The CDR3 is CASSQDSTSGGSTDTQYF. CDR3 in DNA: TGCGCCAGCAGCCAAGATAGCACTAGCGGGGGGAGCACAGATACGCAGTATTTT.

CDR3 bases: TGTGCCAGTAGTCGTGGACTACTTGCCTACGAGCAGTACTTC. Its translation: CASSRGLLAYEQYF. The chain joins TRBV19 to TRBJ2-7; TRBD2 is a possible D gene (6 bases). Trimming took off 5 bases at V and 2 bases at J, with 13 bases between the two ends. Germline loops: CDR1 LNHDA, CDR2 SQIVND (reference sequence). This CDR3 comprises 14 residues.

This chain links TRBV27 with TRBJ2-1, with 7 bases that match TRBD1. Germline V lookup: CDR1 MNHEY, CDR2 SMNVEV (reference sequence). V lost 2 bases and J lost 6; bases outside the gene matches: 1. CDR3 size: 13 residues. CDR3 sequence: CASSLRQGNEQFF. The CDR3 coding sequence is TGTGCCAGCAGTTTACGACAGGGCAATGAGCAGTTCTTC.

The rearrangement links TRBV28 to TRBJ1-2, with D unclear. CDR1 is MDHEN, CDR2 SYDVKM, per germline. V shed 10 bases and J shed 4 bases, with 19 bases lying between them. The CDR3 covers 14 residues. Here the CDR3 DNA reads TGTGCCATTCAAGCCGGCGAAAAAATCTATGGCTACACCTTC. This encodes CAIQAGEKIYGYTF.

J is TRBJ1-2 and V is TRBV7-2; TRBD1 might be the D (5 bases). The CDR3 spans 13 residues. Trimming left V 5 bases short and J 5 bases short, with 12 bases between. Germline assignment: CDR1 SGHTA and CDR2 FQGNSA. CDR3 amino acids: CASSAQGIYGYTF. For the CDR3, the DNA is TGTGCCAGCAGCGCTCAGGGTATTTATGGCTACACCTTC. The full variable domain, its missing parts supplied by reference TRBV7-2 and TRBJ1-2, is GAGVSQSPSNKVTEKGKDVELRCDPISGHTALYWYRQSLGQGLEFLIYFQGNSAPDKSGLPSDRFSAERTGGSVSTLTIQRTQQEDSAVYLCASSAQGIYGYTFGSGTRLTVV.

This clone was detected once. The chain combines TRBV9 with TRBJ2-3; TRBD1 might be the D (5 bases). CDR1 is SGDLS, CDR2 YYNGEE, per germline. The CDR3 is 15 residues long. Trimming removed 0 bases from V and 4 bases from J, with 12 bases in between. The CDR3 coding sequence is TGTGCCAGCAGCGTAGTAACAGGCGGACCAGATACGCAGTATTTT. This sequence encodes CASSVVTGGPDTQYF.

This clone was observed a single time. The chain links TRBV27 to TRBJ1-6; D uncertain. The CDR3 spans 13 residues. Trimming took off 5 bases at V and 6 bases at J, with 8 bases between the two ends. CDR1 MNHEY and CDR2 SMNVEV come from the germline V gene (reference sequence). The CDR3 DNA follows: TGTGCCAGCAGTGCCTCGCGTAATTCACCCCTCCACTTT. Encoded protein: CASSASRNSPLHF.

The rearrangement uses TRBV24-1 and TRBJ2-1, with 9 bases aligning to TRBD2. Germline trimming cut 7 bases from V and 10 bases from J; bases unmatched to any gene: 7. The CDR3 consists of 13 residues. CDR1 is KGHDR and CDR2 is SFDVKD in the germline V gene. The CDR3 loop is CATRGLAYGEQFF. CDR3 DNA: TGTGCCACCAGGGGACTAGCCTACGGGGAGCAGTTCTTC.

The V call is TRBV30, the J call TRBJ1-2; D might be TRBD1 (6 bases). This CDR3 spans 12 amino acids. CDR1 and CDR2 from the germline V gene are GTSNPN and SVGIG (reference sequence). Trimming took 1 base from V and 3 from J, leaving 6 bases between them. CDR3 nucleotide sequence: TGTGCCTGGAGTGACAGGGACTATGGCTACACCTTC. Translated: CAWSDRDYGYTF.

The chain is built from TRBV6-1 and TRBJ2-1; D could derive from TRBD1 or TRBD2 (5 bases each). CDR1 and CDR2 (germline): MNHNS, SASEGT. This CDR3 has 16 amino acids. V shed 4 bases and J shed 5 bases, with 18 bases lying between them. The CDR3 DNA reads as TGTGCCAGCAGTGGGATGGGACGGTGGGAAAACAATGAGCAGTTCTTC. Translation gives CASSGMGRWENNEQFF.

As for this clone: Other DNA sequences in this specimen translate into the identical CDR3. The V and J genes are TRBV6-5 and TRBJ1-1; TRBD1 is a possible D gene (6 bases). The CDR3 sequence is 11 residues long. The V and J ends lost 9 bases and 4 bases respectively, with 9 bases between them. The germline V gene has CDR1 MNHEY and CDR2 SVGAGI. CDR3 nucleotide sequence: TGTGCCAGTGAGGGGGGCACTGAAGCTTTCTTT. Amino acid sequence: CASEGGTEAFF.

This chain's CDR3 is CATSSGLLTTEAFF. The CDR3 DNA follows: TGTGCCACCAGCAGTGGTCTATTAACAACTGAAGCTTTCTTT. The V call is TRBV15, the J call TRBJ1-1, with D hard to call. Germline-derived CDR1 and CDR2 are LNHNV and YYDKDF (reference sequence). The CDR3 is made up of 14 amino acids. The ends were cut back, 3 bases at V and 5 bases at J, with 13 bases in the middle.

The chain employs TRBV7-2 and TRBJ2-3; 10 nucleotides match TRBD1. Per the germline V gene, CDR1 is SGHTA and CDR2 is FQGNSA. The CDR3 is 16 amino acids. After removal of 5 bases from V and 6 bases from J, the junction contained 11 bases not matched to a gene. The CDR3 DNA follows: TGTGCCAGCAGCAGGACCGGGACAGGGGTTCTGGATACGCAGTATTTT. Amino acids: CASSRTGTGVLDTQYF.

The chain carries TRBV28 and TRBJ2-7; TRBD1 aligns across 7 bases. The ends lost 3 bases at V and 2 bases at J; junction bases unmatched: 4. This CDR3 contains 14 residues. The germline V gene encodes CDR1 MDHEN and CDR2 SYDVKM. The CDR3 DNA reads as TGTGCCAGCAGTTTCTACAGGGGCACCTACGAGCAGTACTTC. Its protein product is CASSFYRGTYEQYF.

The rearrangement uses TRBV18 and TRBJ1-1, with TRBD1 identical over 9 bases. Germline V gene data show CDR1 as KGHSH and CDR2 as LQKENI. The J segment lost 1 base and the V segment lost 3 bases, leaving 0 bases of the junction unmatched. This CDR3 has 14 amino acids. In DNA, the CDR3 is TGTGCCAGCTCACCGGGACAGGGGAACACTGAAGCTTTCTTT. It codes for CASSPGQGNTEAFF.

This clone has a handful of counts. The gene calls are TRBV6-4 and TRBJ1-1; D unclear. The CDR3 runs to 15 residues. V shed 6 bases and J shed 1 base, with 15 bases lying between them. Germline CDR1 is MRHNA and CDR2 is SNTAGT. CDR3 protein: CASSPQGEANTEAFF. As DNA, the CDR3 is TGTGCCAGCAGCCCCCAAGGAGAGGCGAACACTGAAGCTTTCTTT.

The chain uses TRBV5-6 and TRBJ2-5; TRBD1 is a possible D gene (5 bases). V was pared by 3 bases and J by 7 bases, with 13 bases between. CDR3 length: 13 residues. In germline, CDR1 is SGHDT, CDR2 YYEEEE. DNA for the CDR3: TGTGCCAGCAGCTCCGACAGTGACGGGACCCAGTACTTC. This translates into CASSSDSDGTQYF.

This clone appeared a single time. CDR3 loop: CASSKFGTKYYNEQFF. In DNA, the CDR3 is TGTGCCAGCAGTAAATTCGGGACTAAATACTACAATGAGCAGTTCTTC. The rearrangement uses TRBV28 and TRBJ2-1; 7 bases agree with TRBD2. The ends lost 5 bases at V and 3 bases at J; junction bases unmatched: 10. The CDR3 spans 16 residues. Germline V gene data show CDR1 as MDHEN and CDR2 as SYDVKM.

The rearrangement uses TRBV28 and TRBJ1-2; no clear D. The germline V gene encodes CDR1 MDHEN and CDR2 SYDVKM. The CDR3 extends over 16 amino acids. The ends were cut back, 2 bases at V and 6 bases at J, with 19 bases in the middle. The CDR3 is CASSLGFPGLGDGYTF. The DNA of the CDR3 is TGTGCCAGCAGTTTAGGGTTTCCAGGTTTGGGAGATGGCTACACCTTC.

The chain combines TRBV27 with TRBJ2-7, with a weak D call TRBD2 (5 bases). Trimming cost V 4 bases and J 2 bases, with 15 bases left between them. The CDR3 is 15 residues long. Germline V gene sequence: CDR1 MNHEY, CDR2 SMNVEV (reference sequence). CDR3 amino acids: CASSSTPRRAYEQYF. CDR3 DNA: TGTGCCAGCAGTTCAACCCCACGGCGGGCCTACGAGCAGTACTTC.